Given below is one T cell receptor beta chain in context. Trimming cost V 4 bases and J 0 bases, with 9 bases left between them. Germline V gene lookup returns CDR1 GTSNPN and CDR2 SVGIG (reference sequence). CDR3 size: 13 residues. Only in-frame clones appear in the TCRdb table, and some are missing; sequencing was by immunoSEQ multiplex PCR. The table records roughly 120,000 clones, under 95% of them present only once. The source of the sample is a study of control samples from healthy donors and cancer patients. This TCR was recovered from a man aged 45-65 years with head and neck cancer. The sample taken for sequencing was PBMCs. V gene TRBV30 combines with J gene TRBJ1-1; unclear D gene. The CDR3 DNA sequence: TGTGCCTGGACCCCCCTCATGAACACTGAAGCTTTCTTT. As protein: CAWTPLMNTEAFF.